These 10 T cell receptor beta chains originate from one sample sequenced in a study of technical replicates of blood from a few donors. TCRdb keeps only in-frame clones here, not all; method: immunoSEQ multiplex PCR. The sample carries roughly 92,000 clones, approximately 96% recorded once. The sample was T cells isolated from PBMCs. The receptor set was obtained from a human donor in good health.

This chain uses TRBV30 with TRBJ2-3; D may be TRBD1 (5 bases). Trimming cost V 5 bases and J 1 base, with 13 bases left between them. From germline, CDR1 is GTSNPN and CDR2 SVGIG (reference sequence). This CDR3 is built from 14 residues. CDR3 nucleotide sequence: TGTGCCTGGGGAGTAAGGGGCGGCACAGATACGCAGTATTTT. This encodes CAWGVRGGTDTQYF.

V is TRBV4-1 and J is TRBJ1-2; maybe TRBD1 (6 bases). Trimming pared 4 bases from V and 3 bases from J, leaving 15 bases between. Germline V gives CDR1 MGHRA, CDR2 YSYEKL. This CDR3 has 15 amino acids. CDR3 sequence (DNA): TGCGCCAGCAGCCCGGGGGGAGGGGGGTACTATGGCTACACCTTC. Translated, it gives CASSPGGGGYYGYTF.

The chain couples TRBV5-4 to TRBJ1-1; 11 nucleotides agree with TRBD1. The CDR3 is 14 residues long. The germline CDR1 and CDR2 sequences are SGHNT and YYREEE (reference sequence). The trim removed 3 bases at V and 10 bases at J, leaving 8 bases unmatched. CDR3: CASSSSGTGGSAFF. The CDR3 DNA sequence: TGTGCCAGCAGCTCGAGCGGGACAGGGGGATCAGCTTTCTTT.

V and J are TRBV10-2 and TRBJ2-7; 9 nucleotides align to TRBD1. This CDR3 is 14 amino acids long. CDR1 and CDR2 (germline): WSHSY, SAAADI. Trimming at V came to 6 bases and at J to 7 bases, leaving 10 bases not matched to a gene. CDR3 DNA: TGCGCCAGCAGCGCGATGGGACAGGGCGGAGAGCAGTACTTC. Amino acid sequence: CASSAMGQGGEQYF.

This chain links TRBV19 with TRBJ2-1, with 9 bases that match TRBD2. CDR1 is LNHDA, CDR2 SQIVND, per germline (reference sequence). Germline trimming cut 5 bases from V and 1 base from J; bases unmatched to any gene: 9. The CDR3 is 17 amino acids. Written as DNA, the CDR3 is TGTGCCAGTAGTCTCTTACTAGCGGGTGCTTCCTACAATGAGCAGTTCTTC. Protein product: CASSLLLAGASYNEQFF. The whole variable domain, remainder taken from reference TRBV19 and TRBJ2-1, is DGGITQSPKYLFRKEGQNVTLSCEQNLNHDAMYWYRQDPGQGLRLIYYSQIVNDFQKGDIAEGYSVSREKKESFPLTVTSAQKNPTAFYLCASSLLLAGASYNEQFFGPGTRLTVL.

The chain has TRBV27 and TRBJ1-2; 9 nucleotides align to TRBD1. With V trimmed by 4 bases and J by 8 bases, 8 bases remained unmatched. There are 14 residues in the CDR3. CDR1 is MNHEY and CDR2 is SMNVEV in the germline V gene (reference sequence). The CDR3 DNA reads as TGTGCCAGCAGTTCCGGGACAGGGTTTGGAGGCTACACCTTC. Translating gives CASSSGTGFGGYTF.

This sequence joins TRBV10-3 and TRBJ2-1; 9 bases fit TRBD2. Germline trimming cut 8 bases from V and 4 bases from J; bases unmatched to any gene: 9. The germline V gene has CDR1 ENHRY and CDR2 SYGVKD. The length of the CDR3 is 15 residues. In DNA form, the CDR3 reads TGTGCCATCCGTAGTAGCGGGAGAGATTACAATGAGCAGTTCTTC. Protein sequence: CAIRSSGRDYNEQFF.

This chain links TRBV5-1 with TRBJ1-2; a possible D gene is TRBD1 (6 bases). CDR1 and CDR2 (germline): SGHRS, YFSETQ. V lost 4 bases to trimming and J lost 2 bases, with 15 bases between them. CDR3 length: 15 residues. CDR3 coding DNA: TGCGCCAGCAGCAAAGACACAGGGTACAACTATGGCTACACCTTC. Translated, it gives CASSKDTGYNYGYTF. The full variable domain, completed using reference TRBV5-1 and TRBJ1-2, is KAGVTQTPRYLIKTRGQQVTLSCSPISGHRSVSWYQQTPGQGLQFLFEYFSETQRNKGNFPGRFSGRQFSNSRSEMNVSTLELGDSALYLCASSKDTGYNYGYTFGSGTRLTVV.

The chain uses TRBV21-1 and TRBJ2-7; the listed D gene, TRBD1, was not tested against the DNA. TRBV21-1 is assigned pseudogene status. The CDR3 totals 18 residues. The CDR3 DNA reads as TGTGCCAGCAGCAGCAGAACTGACGGGCAGGGCCCCTTCTACGAGCAGTACTTC. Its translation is CASSSRTDGQGPFYEQYF.

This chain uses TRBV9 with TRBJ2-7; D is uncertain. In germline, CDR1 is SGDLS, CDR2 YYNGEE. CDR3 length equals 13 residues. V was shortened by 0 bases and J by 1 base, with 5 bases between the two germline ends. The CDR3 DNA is TGTGCCAGCAGCGTAGGCGCATCCTACGAGCAGTACTTC. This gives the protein CASSVGASYEQYF.